This T cell receptor (beta chain) stems from a study of blood T cell repertoires in COVID-19. About the study: There were acute and convalescent COVID-19 samples, and they came from the United States, Italy and Spain. T cells, B-cell-depleted T cells, or PBMCs supplied cDNA or gDNA.

As processed by the authors: Estimated nucleated cell counts came from reference gene primer amplification. Profiled with immunoSEQ multiplex PCR; TCRdb holds only in-frame clones, not every one. For V, J and clone size, that table is used; D and trimming come from the DNA. There are hundreds of thousands of clones in the sample; roughly 89% occur only once, and 3% to 4% lies in the top ten. The ends were cut back, 0 bases at V and 2 bases at J, with 10 bases in the middle. CDR3 length: 14 residues. Germline lookup yields CDR1 GTSNPN and CDR2 SVGIG (reference sequence). The rearrangement uses TRBV30 and TRBJ2-5; D is possibly TRBD2 (5 bases). Sequencing was carried out using peripheral blood. The receptor's source is a woman between 18 and 29 years old who had recovered from COVID-19. The CDR3 DNA reads TGTGCCTGGAGTGTAATGAGCGGACAAGAGACCCAGTACTTC. It translates to CAWSVMSGQETQYF.